Following are 29 T cell receptor beta chains from one sample sequenced in a study of early T cells in non-severe SARS-CoV-2 infection. TCRdb used MiXCR to reprocess the 5' RACE reads, holding one entry per CDR3 protein. The sample shows some 22,000 distinct CDR3 sequences, roughly 4% of them seen only once. The specimen sequenced was whole blood. Every receptor here comes from an adult who was a healthcare worker with PCR-confirmed SARS-CoV-2 infection or an uninfected control (not recorded which).

In its sample, this clonotype was seen many times. V is TRBV7-8 and J is TRBJ2-7; 10 bases align to TRBD1. With V trimmed by 6 bases and J by 1 base, 6 bases remained unmatched. The CDR3 runs 15 residues. The germline V gene encodes CDR1 SGHVS and CDR2 FQNEAQ. DNA of the CDR3: TGTGCCAGCAGGGAGGGGACAGGGGTGTCCTACGAGCAGTACTTC. As protein: CASREGTGVSYEQYF. Looking up the rest from reference TRBV7-8 and TRBJ2-7 gives the full variable domain: GAGVSQSPRYKVAKRGQDVALRCDPISGHVSLFWYQQALGQGPEFLTYFQNEAQLDKSGLPSDRFFAERPEGSVSTLKIQRTQQEDSAVYLCASREGTGVSYEQYFGPGTRLTVT.

This clonotype was seen more than once but under ten times. The J gene is TRBJ1-1, the V gene TRBV19; D gene uncertain. Germline V gives CDR1 LNHDA, CDR2 SQIVND (reference sequence). V lost 3 bases to trimming and J lost 5 bases, with 4 bases between them. The CDR3 has 11 residues. CDR3 bases: TGTGCCAGTAGTATGGGTACTGAAGCTTTCTTT. Translated: CASSMGTEAFF.

There are many counts of this clonotype. The chain combines TRBV6-5 with TRBJ2-3; no firm D call. V was pared by 2 bases and J by 1 base, with 10 bases between. Germline CDR1 is MNHEY and CDR2 is SVGAGI. The CDR3 contains 15 residues. The CDR3 nucleotides read TGTGCCAGCAGTTACAGGGCTTCAGGCACAGATACGCAGTATTTT. It encodes CASSYRASGTDTQYF.

This clonotype is deemed medium-sized. This sequence joins TRBV20-1 and TRBJ1-4; D not resolved. Trimming shortened V by 3 bases and J by 8 bases, and 13 bases separated the two germline ends. Germline lookup yields CDR1 DFQATT and CDR2 SNEGSKA (reference sequence). CDR3 length: 13 amino acids. The CDR3 region is CSASDDPWEKLFF. In nucleotides, the CDR3 is TGCAGTGCTAGCGATGACCCGTGGGAAAAACTGTTTTTT.

This clonotype was seen a handful of times. This chain links TRBV20-1 with TRBJ2-1; 9 nucleotides align to TRBD2. Germline CDR1 and CDR2: DFQATT and SNEGSKA (reference sequence). CDR3 length: 15 residues. V shed 4 bases, J shed 6 bases, and the junction held 10 bases outside the gene matches. The CDR3 DNA sequence: TGCAGTGCTACCGGGACTAGCAGGGCGAGCAATGAGCAGTTCTTC. It is translated as CSATGTSRASNEQFF.

This clonotype was detected many times. The V gene is TRBV20-1, the J gene TRBJ2-7; weak D call: TRBD1 (5 bases). V was cut by 5 bases and J by 0 bases, with 17 bases left in between. CDR1 is DFQATT and CDR2 is SNEGSKA in the germline V gene (reference sequence). The CDR3 runs 15 residues. CDR3 sequence: CSALLAQGTSYEQYF. The CDR3 DNA reads as TGCAGTGCTCTGCTTGCTCAGGGAACCTCCTACGAGCAGTACTTC.

The chain has TRBV6-4 and TRBJ2-7, with 7 nucleotides matching TRBD1. CDR3 size: 13 residues. From germline, CDR1 is MRHNA and CDR2 SNTAGT. The V gene end was trimmed by 3 bases and the J gene end by 5 bases; junction bases not matched to a gene: 4. For the CDR3, the DNA is TGTGCCAGCAGTGAAGGGGGCACCGACGAGCAGTACTTC. Amino acid sequence: CASSEGGTDEQYF.

This clonotype was seen many times. The genes are TRBV7-2 and TRBJ2-5, with unresolved D. V shed 0 bases and J shed 4 bases, with 3 bases lying between them. Per the germline V gene, CDR1 is SGHTA and CDR2 is FQGNSA. The CDR3 is made up of 12 amino acids. CDR3 bases: TGTGCCAGCAGCTTAGCTCCAGAGACCCAGTACTTC. Protein sequence: CASSLAPETQYF.

The chain joins TRBV11-2 to TRBJ2-7; D gene uncertain. The germline gives CDR1 SGHAT, CDR2 FQNNGV. The CDR3 has 12 residues. Trimming cost V 1 base and J 7 bases, with 8 bases left between them. The CDR3: CASSLGMGEQYF. The CDR3 DNA reads TGTGCCAGCAGCTTAGGGATGGGGGAGCAGTACTTC.

This clonotype qualifies as medium-sized. The chain links TRBV30 to TRBJ1-5; TRBD1 is a possible D gene (5 bases). The V end was cut by 2 bases, the J end by 5 bases, with 16 bases between. The CDR3 spans 15 residues. The V gene's germline CDR1 is GTSNPN and CDR2 SVGIG (reference sequence). CDR3 in amino acids: CAWSRPGGNYQPQHF. In DNA form, the CDR3 reads TGTGCCTGGAGTAGACCCGGGGGGAATTATCAGCCCCAGCATTTT.

This chain uses TRBV9 with TRBJ1-3; D remains ambiguous. The V gene lost 3 bases and the J gene lost 0 bases, with 4 bases spanning the gap. Germline V lookup: CDR1 SGDLS, CDR2 YYNGEE. CDR3 length equals 13 residues. Written as DNA, the CDR3 is TGTGCCAGCAGCGCAATCTCTGGAAACACCATATATTTT. It specifies CASSAISGNTIYF.

V gene TRBV10-2 combines with J gene TRBJ1-1; D unresolved. Germline CDR1 is WSHSY and CDR2 is SAAADI. There are 13 residues in the CDR3. The V and J ends lost 7 bases and 7 bases respectively, with 16 bases between them. In DNA form, the CDR3 reads TGCGCCAGCAATTCCAAATCGGGTAGTGAAGCTTTCTTT. Amino acid sequence: CASNSKSGSEAFF.

In this sample, this clonotype turned up many times. The chain recombines TRBV10-3 with TRBJ1-1; the D is unclear. Germline V gene sequence: CDR1 ENHRY, CDR2 SYGVKD. CDR3 length: 13 residues. Trimming took off 6 bases at V and 6 bases at J, with 14 bases between the two ends. The DNA for the CDR3 is TGTGCCATCAGGACACCCGATCACCCTGAAGCTTTCTTT. Residues: CAIRTPDHPEAFF.

This clonotype was counted ten times or more. CDR3 region: CATVTNYGYTF. Written as DNA, the CDR3 is TGTGCGACAGTTACCAACTATGGCTACACCTTC. V gene TRBV6-1 combines with J gene TRBJ1-2; perhaps TRBD1 as D (5 bases). The CDR3 loop spans 11 amino acids. Looked up from germline, CDR1 is MNHNS and CDR2 is SASEGT.

This clonotype was observed once. This may arise from a read error, as a much more abundant clone is one base away. The V call is TRBV6-5, the J call TRBJ2-3; D could derive from TRBD1 or TRBD2 (5 bases each). The length of the CDR3 is 14 residues. Germline V gives CDR1 MNHEY, CDR2 SVGAGI. V lost 2 bases and J lost 2, with 8 bases in between. Written as DNA, the CDR3 is TGTGCCAGCAGTTACCGGGGCAACACAGATACGCAGTATTTT. Protein: CASSYRGNTDTQYF.

This clonotype was counted ten times or more. This rearrangement joins TRBV20-1 to TRBJ2-5; TRBD2 might be the D (5 bases). CDR1 and CDR2 from the germline V gene are DFQATT and SNEGSKA (reference sequence). This CDR3 is 13 amino acids long. Between the trimmed V and J ends, which lost 3 bases and 4 bases, there was a span of 12 bases. DNA for the CDR3: TGCAGTGCTAGGCAGTTGGGAGTAGAGACCCAGTACTTC. Translated, it gives CSARQLGVETQYF.

By proportion, this clonotype is medium-sized. The chain uses TRBV3-1 and TRBJ2-2; 10 nucleotides agree with TRBD2. Germline V lookup: CDR1 LGHDT, CDR2 YNNKEL (reference sequence). The CDR3 has 16 residues. Germline trimming cut 4 bases from V and 0 bases from J; bases unmatched to any gene: 2. The CDR3 DNA is TGTGCCAGCAGCCGCACTAGCGGGGCGAACACCGGGGAGCTGTTTTTT. This gives the protein CASSRTSGANTGELFF.

The chain has TRBV7-9 and TRBJ2-6; 10 nucleotides align to TRBD1. This CDR3 is built from 18 residues. Per the germline V gene, CDR1 is SEHNR and CDR2 is FQNEAQ (reference sequence). The junction had 9 bases not matched to a gene; V was cut back by 5 bases and J by 2 bases. For the CDR3, the DNA is TGTGCCAGCAGCGCGGGAATCGGACAGGGGGCTGGGGCCAACGTCCTGACTTTC. Its translation is CASSAGIGQGAGANVLTF.

Ten or more counts support this clonotype. The chain carries TRBV20-1 and TRBJ1-1; D might be TRBD1 (5 bases). V lost 1 base and J lost 3, with 12 bases in between. The CDR3 length is 14 residues. The germline CDR1 and CDR2 sequences are DFQATT and SNEGSKA (reference sequence). CDR3 sequence (DNA): TGCAGTGCTAGAGGAGGGGCCTCAGACACTGAAGCTTTCTTT. Translating it yields CSARGGASDTEAFF.

This clonotype was counted between two and nine times. The chain combines TRBV7-9 with TRBJ2-3; TRBD2 matches at 9 bases. CDR3 length: 16 residues. Per germline, CDR1 SEHNR and CDR2 FQNEAQ (reference sequence). The V gene end was trimmed by 3 bases and the J gene end by 0 bases; junction bases not matched to a gene: 4. The CDR3 DNA reads as TGTGCCAGCAGCTTCCGAGCGGGGGGCAGCACAGATACGCAGTATTTT. Amino acids: CASSFRAGGSTDTQYF.

This clonotype was seen at least ten times. V is TRBV5-1 and J is TRBJ2-7; D possibly matches TRBD1 or TRBD2 (5 bases each). This CDR3 contains 15 residues. Trimming stripped 0 bases from V and 2 bases from J, with 12 bases between. Germline values: CDR1 SGHRS, CDR2 YFSETQ. The CDR3 DNA follows: TGCGCCAGCAGCTTGGCCGGGACGGAAACCTACGAGCAGTACTTC. This codes for CASSLAGTETYEQYF.

This clonotype was counted a few times. This chain's CDR3 is CSATAATGSPLHF. Written as DNA, the CDR3 is TGCAGTGCCACCGCGGCGACAGGTTCACCCCTCCACTTT. The chain employs TRBV20-1 and TRBJ1-6; TRBD1 might be the D (6 bases). CDR3 length: 13 amino acids. The V gene's germline CDR1 is DFQATT and CDR2 SNEGSKA (reference sequence). V shed 6 bases and J shed 9 bases, with 15 bases lying between them.

This clonotype was picked up a small number of times. The rearrangement uses TRBV30 and TRBJ2-2; D ambiguous. This CDR3 is built from 13 residues. Trimming left V 1 base short and J 1 base short, with 4 bases between. Germline V lookup: CDR1 GTSNPN, CDR2 SVGIG (reference sequence). CDR3 nucleotides: TGTGCCTGGAGTGCAAGGAACACCGGGGAGCTGTTTTTT. It specifies CAWSARNTGELFF.

The sample holds a few counts of this clonotype. The V call is TRBV6-4, the J call TRBJ2-1; possibly TRBD1 for D (6 bases). This CDR3 contains 14 residues. Germline V gene sequence: CDR1 MRHNA, CDR2 SNTAGT. V lost 0 bases to trimming and J lost 3 bases, with 6 bases between them. CDR3 protein: CASSDSTGYNEQFF. DNA of the CDR3: TGTGCCAGCAGTGACTCGACAGGCTACAATGAGCAGTTCTTC.

This clonotype was seen repeatedly, ten times or more. This rearrangement joins TRBV12-3 or TRBV12-4 to TRBJ1-5, with D hard to call. The CDR3 sequence is 14 residues long. Trimming removed 5 bases from V and 4 bases from J, with 12 bases in between. The CDR3 nucleotides are TGTGCCAGCAGTGCTGACGGTAGAAATCAGCCCCAGCATTTT. It is translated as CASSADGRNQPQHF.

This clonotype appeared a few times. V and J are TRBV7-9 and TRBJ2-1; D may be TRBD1 (5 bases). The CDR3 spans 12 residues. Germline V gene sequence: CDR1 SEHNR, CDR2 FQNEAQ (reference sequence). V lost 6 bases, J lost 9 bases, and 12 bases lay in between. As DNA, the CDR3 is TGTGCCAGCAGTCGACAGTCAGTTGAGCAGTTCTTC. It is translated as CASSRQSVEQFF. The full variable domain, its missing parts supplied by reference TRBV7-9 and TRBJ2-1, is DTGVSQNPRHKITKRGQNVTFRCDPISEHNRLYWYRQTLGQGPEFLTYFQNEAQLEKSRLLSDRFSAERPKGSFSTLEIQRTEQGDSAMYLCASSRQSVEQFFGPGTRLTVL.

This clonotype showed up many times. This chain joins TRBV5-1 and TRBJ1-1; no firm D call. Trimming removed 5 bases from V and 8 bases from J, with 10 bases in between. The CDR3 totals 11 residues. The germline gives CDR1 SGHRS, CDR2 YFSETQ. This CDR3 reads CASRLEAEAFF. For the CDR3, the DNA is TGCGCCAGCAGACTTGAGGCAGAAGCTTTCTTT. The full variable domain, its missing parts supplied by reference TRBV5-1 and TRBJ1-1, is KAGVTQTPRYLIKTRGQQVTLSCSPISGHRSVSWYQQTPGQGLQFLFEYFSETQRNKGNFPGRFSGRQFSNSRSEMNVSTLELGDSALYLCASRLEAEAFFGQGTRLTVV.

The chain is built from TRBV7-3 and TRBJ2-2, with 12 bases that match TRBD2. Looked up from germline, CDR1 is SGHTA and CDR2 is FQGTGA. With V trimmed by 5 bases and J by 7 bases, 8 bases remained unmatched. The CDR3 totals 16 residues. This chain's CDR3 is CASSPMKGLAGGELFF. The CDR3 region has the DNA TGTGCCAGCAGCCCAATGAAGGGACTAGCGGGCGGGGAGCTGTTTTTT.

This clonotype has at least ten counts. J is TRBJ2-1 and V is TRBV30, with D tentatively TRBD2 (6 bases). Germline V gene data show CDR1 as GTSNPN and CDR2 as SVGIG (reference sequence). The CDR3 consists of 15 residues. V lost 0 bases to trimming and J lost 5 bases, with 14 bases between them. CDR3 region: CAWSVMFGGNNEQFF. CDR3 DNA sequence: TGTGCCTGGAGTGTAATGTTCGGGGGTAACAATGAGCAGTTCTTC. The variable domain in full, with the rest retrieved from reference TRBV30 and TRBJ2-1, is SQTIHQWPATLVQPVGSPLSLECTVEGTSNPNLYWYRQAAGRGLQLLFYSVGIGQISSEVPQNLSASRPQDRQFILSSKKLLLSDSGFYLCAWSVMFGGNNEQFFGPGTRLTVL.